The 22 T cell receptor beta chains given below trace back to one sample, sequenced in a study of shared clonotypes between healthy human individuals. Some clones are missing from TCRdb's copy, which holds only in-frame ones; the method was immunoSEQ multiplex PCR. The table has around 450,000 clones, around 79% seen once. Sequences were obtained from PBMCs. Receptor source: a woman aged 35 to 49 in good health. Some clones in this sample may be carry-over from other donors' samples.

V usage is TRBV2 and J usage is TRBJ2-1; D may be TRBD2 (7 bases). In germline, CDR1 is SNHLY, CDR2 FYNNEI. The germline V and J ends were trimmed by 8 bases and 15 bases, with 17 bases remaining between them. The CDR3 covers 11 residues. The CDR3 region is CASSRGGHPFF. The CDR3 DNA sequence: TGTGCCAGCTCGCGCGGGGGCCACCCGTTCTTC.

The chain links TRBV18 to TRBJ2-1; D gene uncertain. Germline values: CDR1 KGHSH, CDR2 LQKENI. The V end was cut by 5 bases, the J end by 10 bases, with 12 bases between. This CDR3 region has 12 residues. The CDR3: CASSLDSREQFF. The CDR3 bases are TGTGCCAGCTCATTAGATTCTCGGGAGCAGTTCTTC.

The rearrangement links TRBV7-9 to TRBJ2-5; 9 bases are shared with TRBD2. Looked up from germline, CDR1 is SEHNR and CDR2 is FQNEAQ (reference sequence). The V gene end was trimmed by 5 bases and the J gene end by 1 base; junction bases not matched to a gene: 5. The CDR3 consists of 15 residues. This CDR3 reads CASSPLAGPQETQYF. The CDR3 bases are TGTGCCAGCAGCCCCCTAGCGGGGCCCCAAGAGACCCAGTACTTC.

This chain joins TRBV9 and TRBJ1-2, with TRBD1 as a possible D gene (5 bases). The CDR3 sequence is 14 residues long. The ends were cut back, 4 bases at V and 7 bases at J, with 17 bases in the middle. Per the germline V gene, CDR1 is SGDLS and CDR2 is YYNGEE. The CDR3 DNA is TGTGCCAGCAGCCCCCGACCACAGGCGGCTGGCTACACCTTC. Translating it yields CASSPRPQAAGYTF.

The chain couples TRBV30 to TRBJ2-1; D may be TRBD1 or TRBD2 (5 bases each). Germline CDR1 and CDR2: GTSNPN and SVGIG (reference sequence). V gave up 4 bases and J gave up 3 bases, with 10 bases separating them. The CDR3 runs 13 residues. The CDR3 is CAWNRGDYNEQFF. CDR3 nucleotide sequence: TGTGCCTGGAATCGGGGCGACTACAATGAGCAGTTCTTC.

As DNA, the CDR3 is TGCAGCGTTGTGGGGGTGACAGGTAACACTGAAGCTTTCTTT. Residues: CSVVGVTGNTEAFF. This chain uses TRBV29-1 with TRBJ1-1; a possible D gene is TRBD1 (6 bases). V lost 4 bases and J lost 2, with 14 bases in between. CDR3 length: 14 amino acids. Germline CDR1 and CDR2: SQVTM and ANQGSEA.

As concerns this clone: The sample carries other DNA sequences with the same CDR3. The gene calls are TRBV9 and TRBJ1-1; D unclear. V gave up 4 bases and J gave up 5 bases, with 15 bases separating them. Germline CDR1 SGDLS, CDR2 YYNGEE. The CDR3 sequence is 14 residues long. CDR3 DNA sequence: TGTGCCAGCAGCCCCACCCCCCATGAGACTGAAGCTTTCTTT. It translates to CASSPTPHETEAFF.

The chain couples TRBV5-5 to TRBJ1-5; TRBD1 is a possible D gene (5 bases). The germline gives CDR1 SGHKS, CDR2 YYEKEE (reference sequence). The ends were cut back, 2 bases at V and 0 bases at J, with 9 bases in the middle. The CDR3 covers 15 residues. The CDR3 coding sequence is TGTGCCAGCAGCTTTGGGGGGTATAGCAATCAGCCCCAGCATTTT. Translating it yields CASSFGGYSNQPQHF.

The V call is TRBV18, the J call TRBJ2-1; D not certain. This CDR3 spans 13 amino acids. Trimming removed 3 bases from V and 6 bases from J, with 9 bases in between. Germline V lookup: CDR1 KGHSH, CDR2 LQKENI. CDR3 sequence reads: CASSPAISNEQFF. CDR3 bases: TGTGCCAGCTCACCGGCTATAAGCAATGAGCAGTTCTTC.

This clone was recorded only once. J is TRBJ2-5 and V is TRBV27; 9 bases align to TRBD2. Germline V gene sequence: CDR1 MNHEY, CDR2 SMNVEV (reference sequence). The CDR3 is made up of 15 amino acids. J gave up 5 bases and V 5 bases, and 9 bases lay outside the gene matches. The CDR3 protein is CASSPGLASAETQYF. CDR3 DNA: TGTGCCAGCAGTCCAGGACTAGCGTCGGCGGAGACCCAGTACTTC.

This clone has only one observation. This sequence joins TRBV7-9 and TRBJ2-7; 12 bases match TRBD2. Per the germline V gene, CDR1 is SEHNR and CDR2 is FQNEAQ (reference sequence). The CDR3 is 19 residues long. The junction had 16 bases not matched to a gene; V was cut back by 5 bases and J by 2 bases. CDR3 amino acids: CASSKIAPLLAGGAYEQYF. The CDR3 region has the DNA TGTGCCAGCAGCAAAATTGCACCTTTGCTAGCGGGGGGGGCCTACGAGCAGTACTTC.

The sample holds one count of this clone. The genes are TRBV6-1 and TRBJ2-1; D ambiguous. Germline lookup yields CDR1 MNHNS and CDR2 SASEGT. The CDR3 runs to 15 residues. Trimming took 4 bases from V and 0 from J, leaving 10 bases between them. CDR3: CASSARILSYNEQFF. DNA for the CDR3: TGTGCCAGCAGTGCTAGGATACTCTCCTACAATGAGCAGTTCTTC.

The chain uses TRBV5-1 and TRBJ1-2; TRBD1 is a possible D gene (5 bases). Germline V gives CDR1 SGHRS, CDR2 YFSETQ. The V gene lost 4 bases and the J gene lost 2 bases, with 15 bases spanning the gap. This CDR3 has 15 residues. The CDR3 reads CASSPGDLTNYGYTF. CDR3 in DNA: TGCGCCAGCAGCCCGGGGGACCTAACGAACTATGGCTACACCTTC.

V and J are TRBV30 and TRBJ2-4; a possible D gene is TRBD1 (6 bases). This CDR3 is built from 11 residues. Germline V gives CDR1 GTSNPN, CDR2 SVGIG (reference sequence). The V gene lost 2 bases and the J gene lost 7 bases, with 6 bases spanning the gap. The CDR3 DNA sequence: TGTGCCTGGAGTACAGGGAACATTCAGTACTTC. This sequence encodes CAWSTGNIQYF.

This chain links TRBV11-2 with TRBJ2-5; D is perhaps TRBD2 (6 bases). The V and J ends lost 2 bases and 1 base respectively, with 11 bases between them. The CDR3 has 15 amino acids. The germline gives CDR1 SGHAT, CDR2 FQNNGV. The CDR3 reads CASSLRRGTQETQYF. In DNA form, the CDR3 reads TGTGCCAGCAGCTTAAGGAGGGGTACCCAAGAGACCCAGTACTTC.

This clone was seen a single time. In DNA, the CDR3 is TGTGCCAGCAGCTCAGGCCGGGAGCCAGGAGAGCAGTACTTC. Translated, it gives CASSSGREPGEQYF. V is TRBV5-8 and J is TRBJ2-7; tentatively, D is TRBD2 (6 bases). The CDR3 runs 14 residues. Per germline, CDR1 SGHTS and CDR2 YDEGEE. Trimming pared 3 bases from V and 7 bases from J, leaving 17 bases between.

This rearrangement joins TRBV7-3 to TRBJ2-7; tentatively, D is TRBD1 or TRBD2 (6 bases each). This CDR3 is 15 amino acids long. The V end lost 6 bases, the J end lost 0 bases, and 15 bases lay between the germline ends. Germline CDR1 reads SGHTA; CDR2 reads FQGTGA. The chain's CDR3 is CASSCGTPTSYEQYF. The CDR3 DNA reads as TGTGCCAGCAGTTGCGGGACACCAACCTCCTACGAGCAGTACTTC.

This clone was recorded only once. Additional DNA sequences in this sample encode the identical CDR3. J is TRBJ2-1 and V is TRBV6-5; TRBD2 matches 7 bases. Germline lookup yields CDR1 MNHEY and CDR2 SVGAGI. The CDR3 is 15 amino acids. With 6 bases clipped from V and 4 bases from J, the junction kept 9 bases outside the gene matches. As DNA, the CDR3 is TGTGCCAGCAGCTATGGCGGGGGTGGGTACAATGAGCAGTTCTTC. As protein: CASSYGGGGYNEQFF.

The V and J genes are TRBV7-2 and TRBJ2-3; no definite D call. The germline gives CDR1 SGHTA, CDR2 FQGNSA. The CDR3 has 14 residues. Trimming took 2 bases from V and 2 from J, leaving 8 bases between them. Written as DNA, the CDR3 is TGTGCCAGCAGCTTAATGGCGGTCACAGATACGCAGTATTTT. Residues: CASSLMAVTDTQYF. The whole variable domain, filled in from reference TRBV7-2 and TRBJ2-3, reads GAGVSQSPSNKVTEKGKDVELRCDPISGHTALYWYRQSLGQGLEFLIYFQGNSAPDKSGLPSDRFSAERTGGSVSTLTIQRTQQEDSAVYLCASSLMAVTDTQYFGPGTRLTVL.

The chain joins TRBV6-6 to TRBJ1-1, with 11 bases matching TRBD1. CDR1 is MNHNY and CDR2 is SVGAGI in the germline V gene (reference sequence). V shed 5 bases, J shed 3 bases, and the junction held 5 bases outside the gene matches. The length of the CDR3 is 15 residues. DNA of the CDR3: TGTGCCAGCAGTCGGACAGGGGGCCCAGACACTGAAGCTTTCTTT. This codes for CASSRTGGPDTEAFF.

The chain is built from TRBV5-4 and TRBJ2-7; 7 bases are a match to TRBD1. The CDR3 loop spans 15 amino acids. Germline V gene lookup returns CDR1 SGHNT and CDR2 YYREEE (reference sequence). Trimming took 4 bases from V and 2 from J; bases not matched to a gene: 9. The CDR3 bases are TGTGCCAGCAGCCAACCGGGACAGAAGGCCTACGAGCAGTACTTC. Translating gives CASSQPGQKAYEQYF.

The chain has TRBV30 and TRBJ2-5, with a possible D match to TRBD2 (5 bases). CDR3 length equals 11 residues. Between the trimmed V and J ends, which lost 0 bases and 11 bases, there was a span of 10 bases. The germline gives CDR1 GTSNPN, CDR2 SVGIG (reference sequence). The CDR3 sequence is CAWSVQAEQYF. The CDR3 DNA is TGTGCCTGGAGTGTACAAGCGGAGCAGTACTTC.